These T cell receptor beta chains were read from a single sample in a study of T cell responses to AZD1222 COVID-19 vaccine. Only in-frame clones appear in the TCRdb table, and some are missing; sequencing was by immunoSEQ multiplex PCR. Of around 140,000 clones detected, nearly 95% appear once; the ten largest clones hold roughly 5.6%. The sequencing here drew on peripheral blood, taken on day 0 of AZD1222 vaccination. These TCRs come from an adult in good health. The CDR3 runs from the conserved cysteine through the conserved F or W. A D gene is named only where the DNA matches it firmly. Expanded clones are given a class, and other clones once, few, many or no size at all.

TRBV5-6,NA,TRBJ1-5,NA,TGTGCCAGCAGCTCCGGGACGGCGGGACAGCCCCAGCATTTT,CASSSGTAGQPQHF
TRBV5-6,NA,TRBJ1-3,NA,TGTGCCAGCAGCTCGGACGGAAACACCATATATTTT,CASSSDGNTIYF
TRBV6-5,NA,TRBJ2-1,NA,TGTGCCAGCAGTTACAGGGGCCTCTACAATGAGCAGTTCTTC,CASSYRGLYNEQFF
TRBV21-1,NA,TRBJ2-1,NA,TGTGCCAGCAGCGGAGGGGCTAGCGGGAATAACAATGAGCAGTTCTTC,CASSGGASGNNNEQFF
TRBV15,NA,TRBJ1-5,NA,TGTGCCACCAGCAGAGATGAAAGAGTCAATCAGCCCCAGCATTTT,CATSRDERVNQPQHF
TRBV9,NA,TRBJ1-2,once,TGTGCCAGCAGCGTAGCTTCGGTGGGGGTCGGGGGAAGCTATGGCTACACCTTC,CASSVASVGVGGSYGYTF
TRBV19,TRBD1,TRBJ1-6,NA,TGTGCCAGCCGTTACGGACAGGGGGGTTCACCCCTCCACTTT,CASRYGQGGSPLHF
TRBV10-3,NA,TRBJ1-1,NA,TGTGCCACTCGAAACACTGAAGCTTTCTTT,CATRNTEAFF
TRBV5-4,TRBD2,TRBJ2-5,NA,TGTGCCAGCAGCTGGGGGGGGGCCCAGTACTTC,CASSWGGAQYF
TRBV7-3,TRBD2,TRBJ2-5,NA,TGTGCCAGCAGCCGCGGGGGGGCCTCGGAGACCCAGTACTTC,CASSRGGASETQYF
TRBV6-5,NA,TRBJ2-3,NA,TGTGCCAGCAGCCCGGACAATTACGGCGGTACGCAGTATTTT,CASSPDNYGGTQYF
TRBV28,NA,TRBJ1-2,NA,TGTGCCAGCACCTCACCTCGGCTGAGATTTGTGTATGGCTACACCTTC,CASTSPRLRFVYGYTF
TRBV7-2,NA,TRBJ1-1,NA,TGTGCCAGCAGCTTAGCCCCAGAGACCCAAGCTTTCTTT,CASSLAPETQAFF
TRBV25-1,NA,TRBJ1-5,NA,TGTGCCAGCAGTTCGGGTTCGAGTCAGCCCCAGCATTTT,CASSSGSSQPQHF
TRBV12-3/TRBV12-4,NA,TRBJ1-2,NA,TGTGCCAGCAGTTCTCTAGATGGCTACACCTTC,CASSSLDGYTF
TRBV7-9,TRBD2,TRBJ2-1,NA,TGTGCCAGCAGCTTTCCTAGCGGGAGGAGCACCTACAATGAGCAGTTCTTC,CASSFPSGRSTYNEQFF
TRBV6-1,TRBD2,TRBJ2-3,NA,TGTGCCAGCAGTGAATGGGGGGGAGGATTCACAGATACGCAGTATTTT,CASSEWGGGFTDTQYF
TRBV25-1,TRBD2,TRBJ2-1,NA,TGTGCCAGCAGTGAATTTGGACTAGGACACAATGAGCAGTTCTTC,CASSEFGLGHNEQFF
TRBV24-1,NA,TRBJ2-5,NA,TGTGCCACCAGTGATGGTCGGCAGGAAGAGACCCAGTACTTC,CATSDGRQEETQYF
TRBV3-1/TRBV3-2,NA,TRBJ1-1,NA,TGTGCCAGCAGCCTGGGGGTCAACACTGAAGCTTTCTTT,CASSLGVNTEAFF
TRBV2,NA,TRBJ2-6,NA,TGTGCCGGGAACAGGGTGACTGGGGCCAACGTCCTGACTTTC,CAGNRVTGANVLTF